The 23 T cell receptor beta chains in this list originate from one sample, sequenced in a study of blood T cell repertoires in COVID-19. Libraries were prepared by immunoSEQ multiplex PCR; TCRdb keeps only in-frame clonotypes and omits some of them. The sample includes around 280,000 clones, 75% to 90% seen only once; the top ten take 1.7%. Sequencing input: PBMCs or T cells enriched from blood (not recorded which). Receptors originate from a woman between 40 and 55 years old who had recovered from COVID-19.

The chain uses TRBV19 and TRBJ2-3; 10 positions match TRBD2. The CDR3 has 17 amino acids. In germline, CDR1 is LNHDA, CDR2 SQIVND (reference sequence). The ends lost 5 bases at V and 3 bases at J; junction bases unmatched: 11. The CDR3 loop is CASSPTSGWRRTDTQYF. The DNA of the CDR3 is TGTGCCAGTAGTCCGACTAGCGGGTGGCGACGGACAGATACGCAGTATTTT.

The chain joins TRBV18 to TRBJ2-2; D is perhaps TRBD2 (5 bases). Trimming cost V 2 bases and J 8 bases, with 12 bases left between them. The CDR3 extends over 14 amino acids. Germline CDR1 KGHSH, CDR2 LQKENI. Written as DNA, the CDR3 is TGTGCCAGCTCACCAATGCATAGCGCTGGGGAGCTGTTTTTT. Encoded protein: CASSPMHSAGELFF. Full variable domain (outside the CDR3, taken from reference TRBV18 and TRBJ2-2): NAGVMQNPRHLVRRRGQEARLRCSPMKGHSHVYWYRQLPEEGLKFMVYLQKENIIDESGMPKERFSAEFPKEGPSILRIQQVVRGDSAAYFCASSPMHSAGELFFGEGSRLTVL.

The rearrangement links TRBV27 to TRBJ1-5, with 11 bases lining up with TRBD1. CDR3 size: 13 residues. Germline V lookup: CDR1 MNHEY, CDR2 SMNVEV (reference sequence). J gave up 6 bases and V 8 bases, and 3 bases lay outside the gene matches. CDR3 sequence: CASAGTGGQPQHF. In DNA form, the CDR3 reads TGTGCCAGCGCGGGGACAGGGGGTCAGCCCCAGCATTTT.

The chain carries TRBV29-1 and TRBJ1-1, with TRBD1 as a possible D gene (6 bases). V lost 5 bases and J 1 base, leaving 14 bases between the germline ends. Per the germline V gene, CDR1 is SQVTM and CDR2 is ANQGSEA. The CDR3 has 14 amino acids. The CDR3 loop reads CSVYPGQPNTEAFF. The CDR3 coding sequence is TGCAGCGTTTATCCCGGACAGCCGAACACTGAAGCTTTCTTT.

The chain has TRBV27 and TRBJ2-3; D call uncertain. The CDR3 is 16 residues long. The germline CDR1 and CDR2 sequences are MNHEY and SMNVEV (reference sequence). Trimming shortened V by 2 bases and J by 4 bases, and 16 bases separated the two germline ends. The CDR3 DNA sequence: TGTGCCAGCAGTTTAAACGGAGCTTCTCGGTCAGATACGCAGTATTTT. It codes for CASSLNGASRSDTQYF.

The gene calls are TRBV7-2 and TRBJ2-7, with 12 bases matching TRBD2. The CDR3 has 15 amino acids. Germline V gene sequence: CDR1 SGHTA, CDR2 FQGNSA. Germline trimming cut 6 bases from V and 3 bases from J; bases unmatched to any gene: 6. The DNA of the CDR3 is TGTGCCAGCAGGGAGGGACTAGCGGGCTTCTACGAGCAGTACTTC. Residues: CASREGLAGFYEQYF.

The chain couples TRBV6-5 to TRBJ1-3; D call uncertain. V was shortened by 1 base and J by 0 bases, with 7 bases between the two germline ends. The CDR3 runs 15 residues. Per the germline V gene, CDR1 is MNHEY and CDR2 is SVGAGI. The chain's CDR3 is CASSYLGDSGNTIYF. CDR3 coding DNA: TGTGCCAGCAGTTACTTGGGCGACTCTGGAAACACCATATATTTT.

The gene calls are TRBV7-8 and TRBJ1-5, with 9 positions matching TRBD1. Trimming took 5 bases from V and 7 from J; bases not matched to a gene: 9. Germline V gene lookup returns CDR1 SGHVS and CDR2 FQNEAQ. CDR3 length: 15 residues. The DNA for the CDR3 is TGTGCCAGCAGCCTTGACAGGGGGATGGGGCAGCCCCAGCATTTT. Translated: CASSLDRGMGQPQHF.

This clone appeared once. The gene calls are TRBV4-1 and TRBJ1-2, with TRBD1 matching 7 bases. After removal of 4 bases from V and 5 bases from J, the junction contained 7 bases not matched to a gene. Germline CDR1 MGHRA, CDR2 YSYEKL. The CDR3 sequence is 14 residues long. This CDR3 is CASSPGQEGYGYTF. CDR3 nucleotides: TGCGCCAGCAGCCCCGGACAGGAGGGTTATGGCTACACCTTC.

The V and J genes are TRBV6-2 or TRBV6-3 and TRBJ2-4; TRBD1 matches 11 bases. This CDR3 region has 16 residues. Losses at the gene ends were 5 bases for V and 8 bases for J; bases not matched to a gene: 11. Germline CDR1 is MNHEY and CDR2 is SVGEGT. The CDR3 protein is CASSVLGQGARDIQYF. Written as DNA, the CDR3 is TGTGCCAGCAGTGTACTAGGACAGGGGGCGCGGGACATTCAGTACTTC.

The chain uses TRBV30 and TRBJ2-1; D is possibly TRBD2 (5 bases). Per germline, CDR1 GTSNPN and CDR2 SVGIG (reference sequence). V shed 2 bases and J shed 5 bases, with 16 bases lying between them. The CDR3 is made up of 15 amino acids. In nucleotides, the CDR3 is TGTGCCTGGAGTCCGGACCGAAGCGGTCACAATGAGCAGTTCTTC. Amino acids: CAWSPDRSGHNEQFF.

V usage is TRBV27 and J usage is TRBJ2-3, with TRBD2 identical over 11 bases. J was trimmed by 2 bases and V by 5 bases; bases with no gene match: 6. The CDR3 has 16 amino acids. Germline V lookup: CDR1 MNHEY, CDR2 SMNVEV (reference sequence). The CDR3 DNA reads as TGTGCCAGCAGTCGCCTGACTAGCGGGAACACAGATACGCAGTATTTT. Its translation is CASSRLTSGNTDTQYF.

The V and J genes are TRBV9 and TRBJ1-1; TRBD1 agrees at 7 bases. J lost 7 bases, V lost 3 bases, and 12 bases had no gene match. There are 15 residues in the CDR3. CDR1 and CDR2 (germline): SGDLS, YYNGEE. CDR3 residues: CASSAGRTGHDEAFF. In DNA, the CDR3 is TGTGCCAGCAGCGCAGGCCGGACAGGTCACGATGAAGCTTTCTTT.

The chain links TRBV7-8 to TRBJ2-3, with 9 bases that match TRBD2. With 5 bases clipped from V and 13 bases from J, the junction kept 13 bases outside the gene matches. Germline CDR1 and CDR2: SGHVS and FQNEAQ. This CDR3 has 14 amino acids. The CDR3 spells CASSPRTSETLKYF. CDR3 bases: TGTGCCAGCAGCCCCAGGACTAGCGAGACGTTGAAGTATTTT. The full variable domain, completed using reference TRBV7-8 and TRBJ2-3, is GAGVSQSPRYKVAKRGQDVALRCDPISGHVSLFWYQQALGQGPEFLTYFQNEAQLDKSGLPSDRFFAERPEGSVSTLKIQRTQQEDSAVYLCASSPRTSETLKYFGPGTRLTVL.

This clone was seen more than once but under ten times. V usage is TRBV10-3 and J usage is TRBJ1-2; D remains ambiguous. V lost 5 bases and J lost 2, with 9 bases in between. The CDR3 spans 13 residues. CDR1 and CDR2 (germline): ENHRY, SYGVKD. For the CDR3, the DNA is TGTGCCATCAGTCCAGGCAGCAACTATGGCTACACCTTC. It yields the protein CAISPGSNYGYTF.

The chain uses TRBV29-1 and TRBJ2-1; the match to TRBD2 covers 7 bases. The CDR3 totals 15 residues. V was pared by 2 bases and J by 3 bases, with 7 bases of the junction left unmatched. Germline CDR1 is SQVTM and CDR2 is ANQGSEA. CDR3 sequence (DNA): TGCAGCGTTGAAACTGGACTAGACAACTACAATGAGCAGTTCTTC. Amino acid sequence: CSVETGLDNYNEQFF.

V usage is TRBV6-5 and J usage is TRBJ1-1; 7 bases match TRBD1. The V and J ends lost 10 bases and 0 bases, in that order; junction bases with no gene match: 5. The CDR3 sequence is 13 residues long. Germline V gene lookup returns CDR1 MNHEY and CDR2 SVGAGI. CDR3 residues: CAIGTVMNTEAFF. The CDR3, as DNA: TGTGCCATCGGGACAGTCATGAACACTGAAGCTTTCTTT.

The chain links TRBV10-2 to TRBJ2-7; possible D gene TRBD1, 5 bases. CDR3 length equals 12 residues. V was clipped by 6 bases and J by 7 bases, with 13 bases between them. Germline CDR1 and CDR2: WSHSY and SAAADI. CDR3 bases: TGCGCCAGCAGCCCTGACAGTTTTGAGCAGTACTTC. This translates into CASSPDSFEQYF.

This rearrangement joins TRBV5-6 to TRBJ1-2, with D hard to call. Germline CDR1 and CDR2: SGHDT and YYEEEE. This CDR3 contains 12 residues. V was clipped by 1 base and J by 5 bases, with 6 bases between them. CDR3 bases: TGTGCCAGCAGCTTGACAGCTTATGGCTACACCTTC. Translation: CASSLTAYGYTF.

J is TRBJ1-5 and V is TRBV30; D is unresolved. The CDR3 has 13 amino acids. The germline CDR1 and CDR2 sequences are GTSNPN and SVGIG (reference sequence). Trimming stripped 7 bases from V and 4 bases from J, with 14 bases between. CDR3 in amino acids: CALSREMNQPQHF. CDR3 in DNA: TGTGCCTTAAGTCGGGAGATGAATCAGCCCCAGCATTTT.

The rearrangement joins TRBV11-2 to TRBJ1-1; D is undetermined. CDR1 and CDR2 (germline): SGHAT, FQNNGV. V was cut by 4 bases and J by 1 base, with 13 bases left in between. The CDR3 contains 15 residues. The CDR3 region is CASSSIRGGNTEAFF. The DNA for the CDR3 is TGTGCCAGCAGCTCAATCCGGGGAGGGAACACTGAAGCTTTCTTT.

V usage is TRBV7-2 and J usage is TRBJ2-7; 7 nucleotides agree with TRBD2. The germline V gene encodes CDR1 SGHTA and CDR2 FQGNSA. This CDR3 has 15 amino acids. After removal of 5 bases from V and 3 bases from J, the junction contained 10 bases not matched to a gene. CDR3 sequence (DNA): TGTGCCAGCAGCACGATTAGGACGGGGGGCTACGAGCAGTACTTC. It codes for CASSTIRTGGYEQYF.

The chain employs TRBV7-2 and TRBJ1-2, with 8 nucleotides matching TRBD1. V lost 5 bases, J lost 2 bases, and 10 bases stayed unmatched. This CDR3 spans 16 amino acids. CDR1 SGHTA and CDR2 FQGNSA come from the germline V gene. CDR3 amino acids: CASSQRRGQGNYGYTF. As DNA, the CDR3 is TGTGCCAGCAGCCAACGACGAGGACAGGGCAACTATGGCTACACCTTC. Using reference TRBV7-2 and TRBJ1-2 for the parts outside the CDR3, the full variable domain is GAGVSQSPSNKVTEKGKDVELRCDPISGHTALYWYRQSLGQGLEFLIYFQGNSAPDKSGLPSDRFSAERTGGSVSTLTIQRTQQEDSAVYLCASSQRRGQGNYGYTFGSGTRLTVV.